This T cell receptor beta chain was profiled in a study of cytomegalovirus exposure and HLA in healthy donors (dated by TCRdb to about 2017). Turning to the overall study: An earlier analysis of around 600 of the donors reported 250 to 300 Gb of sequence data and 120 million or so unique TCR beta sequences from 150 million to 200 million T cells. About 320 gigabases of sequencing data and approximately 80 million unique TCR sequences were included in an early release covering about 620 HLA-typed donors. Along with the approximately 670-subject first cohort, a separate validation cohort of over a hundred different subjects was used. The study used immunosequencing to profile the T cell repertoires of 670 or so subjects and linked those repertoires to cytomegalovirus serostatus. The aim of the study was to test whether cataloging public T cell receptors could identify signatures of past pathogen exposure. A later genetic analysis took genome-wide SNP genotypes for about three fifths of the 666 donors and used that subset as a discovery cohort. HLA typing included class I and class II loci at four-digit resolution. Among about 410 genotyped donors of the cohort, an average of around 240,000 unique TCR beta nucleotide sequences was sequenced per donor, of which about 18% were non-productive. About five DR-DQ haplotypes were treated as single units for association and clustering because of strong linkage in the cohort. Typing coverage varied by locus: roughly 629-640 donors for A, B, C, DRB1 and DQB1; under 550 for DQA1; more than 600 for DPA1; about 450 for DPB1. To decide whether each TCR beta V gene segment behaved as functional or pseudogenic, an earlier analysis of some 600 of the donors relied on high-throughput TCR beta sequencing. Of the 350 to 400 genotyped donors, 81% fell in the genetic ancestry cluster associated with self-reported Caucasian donors. Rather than drawing on any new phenotypic data, the later analysis identified candidate immune exposures from TCR beta sequences and the way those sequences occurred across donors. A later analysis re-analyzed previously published TCR beta repertoires from several hundred donors and added high-resolution HLA genotyping to study TCR occurrence patterns. All discovery cohort repertoires had been generated on a single sequencing platform. To predict cytomegalovirus infection status, the study combined high-throughput TCR immunosequencing, statistical association of individual TCRs with disease status, and machine learning. Donor age, sex, ethnicity and CMV serostatus were compiled alongside the repertoire data. Overall study results and their limits: In a later analysis, several top co-occurrence clusters were reported to appear linked to parvovirus B19, influenza, CMV and Epstein-Barr virus. It was suggested by the authors that the approach could potentially be generalized to other disease states and immunological phenotypes. Most CMV-associated TCR beta chains appeared to be HLA-restricted in a later analysis, and the HLA associations seemed to be driven largely by CMV exposure. In an earlier analysis of approximately 590 of the donors, most TCR beta V segments appeared in productive rearrangements about 90% or about 30% of the time, broadly matching IMGT annotations. In the study, 150 to 200 TCR beta chains were listed as associated with cytomegalovirus. A group of highly shared sequence variants was considered likely to be a technical artifact of the sequencing pipeline. Immune exposure information for the cohort was limited to CMV serostatus. Some IMGT-functional V segments, including TRBV6-2 and TRBV6-3, could not be distinguished by the 87-base-pair reads and were therefore excluded. In a later analysis, HLA-associated TCR beta chains were found to be more clonally expanded and to have lower generation probabilities than equally common non-associated chains. HLA typing was unavailable for some donors at each locus, so association tests used only the typed subset. Compared with the 666-donor mean, donors in an Asian-associated ancestry cluster had fewer N-insertions in productive TCRs, according to a later genetic analysis. At a false discovery rate of 0.05, a later analysis linked some 17,000 TCR beta sequences to specific HLA alleles. This cohort had only TCR beta chains sequenced, and the lack of alpha or paired-chain data limited which features could be detected. The classifier was reported to diagnose cytomegalovirus status with high specificity and sensitivity in both the original and validation cohorts. The presence/absence analyses assumed that sequencing depth was roughly uniform across donors, and that assumption may not be true. In a later analysis, the rate of TCR association differed among HLA loci, with DRB1 alleles having the most associated TCRs and HLA-C alleles having the fewest. While some public TCRs were present in many individuals, most TCR sequences turned up only very rarely across donors. Linkage disequilibrium might explain the correlated functional status among segregating V segments, but an unknown experimental factor could not be ruled out. Because counts were too low, roughly 17 rarely observed V segments, including chromosome 9 orphons, were left out of the earlier analysis of 587 of the donors. In vitro tests confirmed that a few of the cytomegalovirus-associated TCR beta chains recognize cytomegalovirus antigens. A further reported finding was that TCR beta sequences accurately predicted the HLA-A and HLA-B alleles for most subjects in the first cohort. V-gene and J-gene trimming of TCR beta chains was associated with a missense DCLRE1C variant in a later genetic analysis, and the association was replicated in an independent cohort. When HLA alleles, especially DR and DQ, strongly co-occurred, attributing TCR associations to individual alleles was difficult.

Its CDR3 holds 13 amino acids, cysteine through phenylalanine. The DNA shown is the 39-base CDR3, in frame from base 1. V has 10 bases trimmed and J has 7 bases trimmed; junction bases matching no gene number 8. The CDR1 and CDR2 encoded by the germline V gene are SNHLY and FYNNEI. Library generation was performed with the immunoSEQ multiplex PCR assay. For the multiplex PCR, a mixture combining 60 forward primers for TCR Vbeta segments and 13 reverse primers for TCR Jbeta segments was used. A multiplex PCR assay on genomic DNA amplified the CDR3 region of rearranged TCR beta genes. Amplified TCR beta libraries were sequenced as 87-base-pair reads on the Illumina HiSeq System. The authors processed their data as follows. A later analysis counted about 80 million unique TCR beta chains across the 550 to 700 repertoires, and 9.5 million to 11 million of these chains were shared by at least two donors. Raw reads were error-corrected and collapsed into unique sequences by a nearest-neighbor algorithm in which closely related sequences were merged to remove PCR and sequencing errors. Alignment of CDR3 sequences to IMGT reference sequences was used to assign V, D and J gene segments. For a sequence to be retained, a match of at least six nucleotides was required to both a V gene segment and a J gene segment. Rearrangements were classified as productive when the CDR3 lacked stop codons and remained in frame with V and J, and all other rearrangements were classified as non-productive. Following IMGT convention, CDR3 was defined as the stretch from the second conserved V-encoded cysteine to the conserved J-encoded phenylalanine. The earlier analysis of about 560 of the donors excluded any sequence lacking an unambiguous match to a single V gene segment. An earlier analysis of fewer than 750 of the donors classified V segments as functional when productive rearrangements were above 56.7% and as segregating when the standard deviation between donors was above 5%. To diagnose cytomegalovirus status from the catalog of TCR beta chain sequences, a statistical classification framework was built. V and J gene assignment, in a later analysis, came from comparing TCR nucleotide sequences with IMGT/GENE-DB human TR gene sequences. The TCRdist pipeline was used in a later analysis to assign CDR3 sequences and most-parsimonious VDJ recombination scenarios. A later analysis defined each TCR beta chain by its CDR3 amino acid sequence plus V-gene family, and excluded reads lacking a unique V-gene family. In a later analysis, 450 to 600 highly shared, low-generation-probability nucleotide sequences were removed to address suspected cross-contamination and a sequencing artifact. A later analysis calculated a clonal expansion index for each public chain from normalized within-repertoire ranks of inferred template counts. A later analysis computed generation probabilities with a VDJ recombination model fitted to out-of-frame rearrangements, and checked the results against IGoR. In a later analysis, hypergeometric tests were used to score TCR-TCR, TCR-HLA and TCR-CMV co-occurrence, with a repertoire-size bias correction applied to TCR pairs. False discovery rates were estimated in a later analysis by permuting HLA or CMV assignments 20 times. A later analysis grouped co-occurring TCRs with DBSCAN, adding TCRdist sequence similarity when clustering within HLA-allele-positive subsets. Repertoires with fewer than 30,000 or more than 120,000 public chains, plus five repertoires with anomalous nucleotide sharing, were excluded from co-occurrence clustering. Not all clones reach the TCRdb copy of this immuneACCESS table, which keeps in-frame sequences only. Checked studies attribute under half of the gap to unresolved V genes and leave the rest unexplained. V, J and clone size reflect that table, while D and trimming were determined from the DNA. This sample has about 60,000 clones in its table, and about 73% of those were observed once. Of the sample, approximately 19% is held by the ten largest clones.

In the case of this clone: No antigen is known for it. The input lacks base qualities; no much larger clone sits a single base away.

The cohort consisted of 600 to 750 healthy bone marrow donors. Cohort members were all nominally healthy when sampled, although unrecorded immune exposures were likely present. The donor tested CMV seropositive and was one of the 289 seropositive cohort members. A peripheral blood sample was collected from each donor, and TCR beta sequencing was performed on peripheral blood mononuclear cells. The Qiagen DNeasy Blood Extraction Kit was used to extract genomic DNA from the blood cell samples. The chain is made from TRBV2 and TRBJ1-1; a stretch of 11 junction bases matches TRBD1. This clonotype was sampled from a woman aged 55-69 years in good health and CMV-seropositive. The sequenced sample consisted of PBMCs. Here is the DNA: TGTGCCAACCCAGGACAGGGGGCAGGTGAAGCTTTCTTT. Translated, this is CANPGQGAGEAFF.